What follows is one T cell receptor beta chain and its context. Antigen specificity is unknown. These data are taken from a study of CXCR3-negative and CXCR3-positive naive CD8 T cells. Study outcomes and limitations: Comparably high diversity was seen in both naive subsets, and much lower diversity in memory CD8+ cells. Comparison of naive cells showed more hydrophobic TRB CDR3s in CXCR3-positive than in CXCR3-negative naive cells.

UMI-labeled 5' RACE TRB cDNA libraries were prepared from the cells. From the 5' RACE reads, TCRdb lists one entry per CDR3 protein and no DNA. Here the sample table reports roughly 70,000 distinct CDR3 sequences. This CDR3 comprises 13 residues. CDR1 and CDR2 (germline): SGHTA, FQGTGA. The sample comprised naive CXCR3- CD8+ T cells from blood. Noted subset: CD45RO-CCR7+CD27+CD95- naive CD8+ T cells lacking CXCR3 (TNR3-). This sequence joins TRBV7-3 and TRBJ1-5; the D call from TCRdb, TRBD1, cannot be confirmed without DNA. The clonotype originates from a human donor in good health. Some clones in this sample may be carry-over from other donors' samples. CDR3 amino acids: CASSRGLGQPQHF. Full variable domain (rest looked up from reference TRBV7-3 and TRBJ1-5): GAGVSQTPSNKVTEKGKYVELRCDPISGHTALYWYRQSLGQGPEFLIYFQGTGAADDSGLPNDRFFAVRPEGSVSTLKIQRTERGDSAVYLCASSRGLGQPQHFGDGTRLSIL.